This T cell receptor beta chain originates from a study of blood T cell repertoires in COVID-19. Study context: Researchers got acute and convalescent COVID-19 samples from the United States, Italy and Spain. T cells, B-cell-depleted T cells, or PBMCs supplied cDNA or gDNA.

Authors' data handling: Cell counts per sample came from amplifying reference gene primers. The table came from immunoSEQ multiplex PCR; TCRdb's copy has only in-frame clones and leaves some out. V, J and clone size are those of that table, while D and trimming were read from the DNA. The repertoire holds 71,000 or so clones, with 70% to 90% as singletons. The sequenced material came from peripheral blood. This TCR came from a man aged 80 or over in a cohort sampled during active COVID-19.

CDR3 DNA: TGTGCCAGCAGCCGGACTAGCGGGGGGGCCTGGGGCACAGATACGCAGTATTTT. This gives the protein CASSRTSGGAWGTDTQYF. The chain links TRBV11-2 to TRBJ2-3; 15 nucleotides align to TRBD2. CDR3 length: 18 residues. Germline-derived CDR1 and CDR2 are SGHAT and FQNNGV. After removal of 5 bases from V and 1 base from J, the junction contained 7 bases not matched to a gene.